One sample yielded the 18 T cell receptor beta chains listed below, sequenced in a study of identical twins. TCRdb re-analysed the 5' RACE reads in MiXCR, keeping a single row per CDR3 protein. The table has 550,000 to 700,000 distinct CDR3 sequences, 20% to 25% seen once. These data are also associated with another study on T cells expressing NK-cell markers.

Sequenced sample: PBMCs. Receptor source: a young woman in good health.

This clonotype has at least ten counts. The V gene is TRBV27, the J gene TRBJ2-5; tentative D call: TRBD2 (6 bases). CDR1 and CDR2 (germline): MNHEY, SMNVEV (reference sequence). CDR3 length: 16 residues. V gave up 2 bases and J gave up 5 bases, with 18 bases separating them. Here the CDR3 DNA reads TGTGCCAGCAGTTTAAGGAGGGGACCCCTTCGGGAGACCCAGTACTTC. It specifies CASSLRRGPLRETQYF.

The chain has TRBV18 and TRBJ2-3; D ambiguous. Germline values: CDR1 KGHSH, CDR2 LQKENI. Trimming cost V 3 bases and J 2 bases, with 9 bases left between them. The CDR3 is 14 amino acids. The CDR3 nucleotides read TGTGCCAGCTCACCCGTAAGAGACACAGATACGCAGTATTTT. It is translated as CASSPVRDTDTQYF.

This clonotype was found a few times. The V call is TRBV20-1, the J call TRBJ2-3; 12 nucleotides line up with TRBD2. There are 16 residues in the CDR3. Trimming removed 3 bases from V and 2 bases from J; junction bases left unmatched: 6. CDR1 is DFQATT and CDR2 is SNEGSKA in the germline V gene (reference sequence). The CDR3 DNA sequence: TGCAGTGCTAGGGCTAGCGGGAGGGGGAACACAGATACGCAGTATTTT. Translating it yields CSARASGRGNTDTQYF.

This sequence joins TRBV7-9 and TRBJ2-5; 7 bases align to TRBD1. Germline CDR1 and CDR2: SEHNR and FQNEAQ (reference sequence). CDR3 size: 14 residues. The V segment lost 7 bases and the J segment 3 bases; nucleotides outside the gene matches: 8. CDR3 in amino acids: CASNLLDREETQYF. The CDR3, as DNA: TGTGCCAGCAACCTCCTAGACAGGGAAGAGACCCAGTACTTC.

In this sample, this clonotype turned up a few times. A read error may produce the germline difference seen at one junction end. The J gene is TRBJ2-1, the V gene TRBV10-3; 13 bases align to TRBD2. The CDR3 consists of 14 residues. The germline V gene has CDR1 ENHRY and CDR2 SYGVKD. The CDR3 region is CAISPMTSGGPGIF. The CDR3 nucleotides are TGTGCCATCAGCCCGATGACTAGCGGGGGGCCGGGAATCTTC.

The chain employs TRBV7-8 and TRBJ2-3, with D possibly matching TRBD1 (6 bases). Trimming removed 5 bases from V and 2 bases from J, with 11 bases in between. This CDR3 has 14 amino acids. Germline lookup yields CDR1 SGHVS and CDR2 FQNEAQ. CDR3 in amino acids: CASSRDTNTDTQYF. CDR3 bases: TGTGCCAGCAGCCGGGACACGAACACAGATACGCAGTATTTT.

This clonotype was recorded a few times. The V gene is TRBV20-1, the J gene TRBJ2-6; TRBD2 might be the D (5 bases). CDR3 length: 18 residues. Trimming cost V 0 bases and J 2 bases, with 17 bases left between them. Germline V CDR1 and CDR2: DFQATT, SNEGSKA (reference sequence). The CDR3 region has the DNA TGCAGTGCTAGAGACCGTTCCGGGAAAACAGCTGGGGCCAACGTCCTGACTTTC. Residues: CSARDRSGKTAGANVLTF.

The V gene is TRBV29-1, the J gene TRBJ2-7; weak D call: TRBD2 (6 bases). Per the germline V gene, CDR1 is SQVTM and CDR2 is ANQGSEA. V lost 5 bases and J 6 bases, leaving 17 bases between the germline ends. This CDR3 spans 13 amino acids. The CDR3 sequence: CSVLTGVTFEQYF. CDR3 bases: TGCAGCGTTTTGACGGGGGTCACTTTCGAGCAGTACTTC.

This clonotype came up a few times. V and J are TRBV6-1 and TRBJ2-2; 13 nucleotides align to TRBD2. The CDR3 runs to 18 residues. Germline CDR1 reads MNHNS; CDR2 reads SASEGT. Unmatched junction bases numbered 12, after V lost 6 bases and J lost 5 bases. The CDR3 DNA is TGTGCCAGCAGCCGGACTAGCGGGAGCTCGGGACGGACCGGGGAGCTGTTTTTT. Its translation is CASSRTSGSSGRTGELFF.

The chain uses TRBV10-3 and TRBJ2-1, with D unresolved. Germline CDR1 and CDR2: ENHRY and SYGVKD. The V end lost 0 bases, the J end lost 5 bases, and 11 bases lay between the germline ends. CDR3 size: 15 residues. The DNA for the CDR3 is TGTGCCATCAGTGAGTCGACGGGCGGTAACAATGAGCAGTTCTTC. As protein: CAISESTGGNNEQFF.

The chain couples TRBV7-9 to TRBJ1-4, with 8 bases fitting TRBD1. The CDR3 spans 15 residues. The junction had 9 bases not matched to a gene; V was cut back by 5 bases and J by 7 bases. Germline loops: CDR1 SEHNR, CDR2 FQNEAQ (reference sequence). The CDR3 loop is CASSTDRGVSEKLFF. DNA of the CDR3: TGTGCCAGCAGCACAGACAGGGGAGTCAGTGAAAAACTGTTTTTT. The complete variable domain, with remaining parts taken from reference TRBV7-9 and TRBJ1-4, reads DTGVSQNPRHKITKRGQNVTFRCDPISEHNRLYWYRQTLGQGPEFLTYFQNEAQLEKSRLLSDRFSAERPKGSFSTLEIQRTEQGDSAMYLCASSTDRGVSEKLFFGSGTQLSVL.

The chain is built from TRBV20-1 and TRBJ2-3, with 9 nucleotides matching TRBD1. The CDR3 sequence is 13 residues long. The V gene's germline CDR1 is DFQATT and CDR2 SNEGSKA (reference sequence). Unmatched junction bases numbered 4, after V lost 5 bases and J lost 4 bases. The CDR3 bases are TGCAGTGCTGAGGACAGGGGATCAGATACGCAGTATTTT. Residues: CSAEDRGSDTQYF.

V gene TRBV20-1 combines with J gene TRBJ2-1; 7 bases fit TRBD2. This CDR3 spans 17 amino acids. In germline, CDR1 is DFQATT, CDR2 SNEGSKA (reference sequence). V lost 0 bases, J lost 5 bases, and 13 bases stayed unmatched. The DNA for the CDR3 is TGCAGTGCTAGAGAATCCCCAGCGGGAAATATGAACAATGAGCAGTTCTTC. Its protein is CSARESPAGNMNNEQFF.

The chain employs TRBV5-1 and TRBJ2-1; 7 nucleotides agree with TRBD2. The CDR3 is made up of 14 amino acids. Trimming removed 7 bases from V and 10 bases from J; junction bases left unmatched: 14. Germline assignment: CDR1 SGHRS and CDR2 YFSETQ. The CDR3 spells CASGTGTTTREQFF. The CDR3, as DNA: TGCGCCAGCGGAACCGGGACTACCACAAGGGAGCAGTTCTTC. The full variable domain, its missing parts supplied by reference TRBV5-1 and TRBJ2-1, is KAGVTQTPRYLIKTRGQQVTLSCSPISGHRSVSWYQQTPGQGLQFLFEYFSETQRNKGNFPGRFSGRQFSNSRSEMNVSTLELGDSALYLCASGTGTTTREQFFGPGTRLTVL.

The chain combines TRBV20-1 with TRBJ2-2, with D maybe TRBD1 (6 bases). The CDR3 spans 13 residues. Germline CDR1 and CDR2: DFQATT and SNEGSKA (reference sequence). The V end was cut by 7 bases, the J end by 5 bases, with 14 bases between. The CDR3 DNA reads as TGCAGTGTCCCGGGACACAGGACCGGGGAGCTGTTTTTT. Protein product: CSVPGHRTGELFF.

This clonotype was seen only a few times. The gene calls are TRBV29-1 and TRBJ2-7; 7 positions match TRBD2. With 2 bases clipped from V and 0 bases from J, the junction kept 4 bases outside the gene matches. The germline gives CDR1 SQVTM, CDR2 ANQGSEA. CDR3 length: 14 residues. The CDR3 DNA follows: TGCAGCGTTGAAAAGCGGGATCACTCCTACGAGCAGTACTTC. Protein sequence: CSVEKRDHSYEQYF.

This clonotype was counted only a few times. CDR3 amino acids: CSARDLGGSPYNEQFF. CDR3 nucleotides: TGCAGTGCTAGAGATCTGGGCGGGAGCCCCTACAATGAGCAGTTCTTC. The V and J genes are TRBV20-1 and TRBJ2-1; 7 nucleotides line up with TRBD2. There are 16 residues in the CDR3. Germline CDR1 is DFQATT and CDR2 is SNEGSKA (reference sequence). With 0 bases clipped from V and 2 bases from J, the junction kept 7 bases outside the gene matches.

The chain carries TRBV7-9 and TRBJ2-5; D uncertain. This CDR3 region has 13 residues. Trimming shortened V by 1 base and J by 5 bases, and 8 bases separated the two germline ends. The germline gives CDR1 SEHNR, CDR2 FQNEAQ (reference sequence). The CDR3 sequence: CASSLGFFETQYF. In nucleotides, the CDR3 is TGTGCCAGCAGCTTAGGGTTCTTCGAGACCCAGTACTTC. The whole variable domain, filled in from reference TRBV7-9 and TRBJ2-5, reads DTGVSQNPRHKITKRGQNVTFRCDPISEHNRLYWYRQTLGQGPEFLTYFQNEAQLEKSRLLSDRFSAERPKGSFSTLEIQRTEQGDSAMYLCASSLGFFETQYFGPGTRLLVL.